The 26 T cell receptor beta chains listed next were all sequenced from one sample in a study of OX40 agonist ivuxolimab in advanced cancers. Some clones are missing from TCRdb's copy, which holds only in-frame ones; the method was immunoSEQ multiplex PCR. The table shows more than 20,000 clones, with 83% occurring only once. Here the sequenced sample was CD4+ or CD8+ T cells sorted from blood, taken in a trial of the OX40 agonist ivuxolimab. Source of these receptors: an adult with an advanced solid tumor such as melanoma, head and neck, liver or kidney cancer.

The chain is built from TRBV5-6 and TRBJ2-7; the D gene is possibly TRBD1 (5 bases). CDR1 and CDR2 (germline): SGHDT, YYEEEE. The CDR3 has 14 amino acids. V gave up 4 bases and J gave up 3 bases, with 14 bases separating them. The CDR3 loop is CASSTGGQDYEQYF. The CDR3 DNA reads as TGTGCCAGCAGCACAGGCGGCCAGGACTACGAGCAGTACTTC.

The rearrangement uses TRBV6-1 and TRBJ1-6; D remains ambiguous. The CDR3 is 16 residues long. With 0 bases removed from V and 3 bases from J, the gap between germline ends came to 9 bases. The germline CDR1 and CDR2 sequences are MNHNS and SASEGT. The CDR3 is CASSEAGVIYNSPLHF. The DNA of the CDR3 is TGTGCCAGCAGTGAAGCTGGGGTGATCTATAATTCACCCCTCCACTTT.

This chain joins TRBV7-2 and TRBJ1-5, with no clear D. From germline, CDR1 is SGHTA and CDR2 FQGNSA. Trimming pared 1 base from V and 6 bases from J, leaving 13 bases between. This CDR3 has 15 residues. The CDR3 is CASSLDPTPGQPQHF. DNA of the CDR3: TGTGCCAGCAGCTTAGATCCAACCCCAGGTCAGCCCCAGCATTTT.

The chain combines TRBV14 with TRBJ2-7; no clear D. Germline lookup yields CDR1 SGHDN and CDR2 FVKESK. CDR3 size: 13 residues. Trimming removed 1 base at V and 0 bases at J, with 4 bases between. CDR3 sequence: CASSQVPSYEQYF. Written as DNA, the CDR3 is TGTGCCAGCAGCCAAGTCCCCTCCTACGAGCAGTACTTC.

The chain has TRBV15 and TRBJ2-5; 11 bases map to TRBD2. The length of the CDR3 is 17 residues. Germline values: CDR1 LNHNV, CDR2 YYDKDF (reference sequence). With V trimmed by 5 bases and J by 5 bases, 13 bases remained unmatched. This chain's CDR3 is CATSGPGSGGAEETQYF. The CDR3 nucleotides are TGTGCCACCAGCGGCCCCGGTAGCGGGGGGGCCGAGGAGACCCAGTACTTC.

Turning to this clone: In the same sample, other DNA sequences code for this CDR3. The chain employs TRBV10-1 and TRBJ1-5; 8 bases agree with TRBD1. After removal of 6 bases from V and 4 bases from J, the junction contained 5 bases not matched to a gene. The CDR3 is made up of 14 amino acids. CDR1 is WNHNN, CDR2 SYGVQD, per germline (reference sequence). CDR3 bases: TGCGCCAGCAGGATCCAGGGGGCTAATCAGCCCCAGCATTTT. Its protein product is CASRIQGANQPQHF.

This sequence joins TRBV19 and TRBJ1-1; D not certain. Between the trimmed V and J ends, which lost 1 base and 7 bases, there was a span of 10 bases. This CDR3 has 13 amino acids. Germline CDR1 reads LNHDA; CDR2 reads SQIVND (reference sequence). The CDR3 here is CASSIGGLNEAFF. The DNA for the CDR3 is TGTGCCAGTAGTATAGGAGGGCTTAATGAAGCTTTCTTT.

The genes are TRBV7-6 and TRBJ2-5, with D possibly matching TRBD2 (6 bases). The CDR3 is 15 residues long. Trimming removed 0 bases from V and 0 bases from J, with 8 bases in between. Germline loops: CDR1 SGHVS, CDR2 FNYEAQ. The CDR3 region has the DNA TGTGCCAGCAGCTTAGCAGGGGAGGACCAAGAGACCCAGTACTTC. Protein sequence: CASSLAGEDQETQYF.

The V gene is TRBV19, the J gene TRBJ2-7; D remains ambiguous. Germline-derived CDR1 and CDR2 are LNHDA and SQIVND (reference sequence). The CDR3 extends over 13 amino acids. The V and J ends lost 4 bases and 2 bases respectively, with 9 bases between them. The CDR3 reads CASSKGTAYEQYF. The CDR3 DNA follows: TGTGCCAGTAGTAAGGGTACAGCCTACGAGCAGTACTTC.

The chain uses TRBV19 and TRBJ1-1; the D is unclear. CDR1 and CDR2 (germline): LNHDA, SQIVND (reference sequence). The CDR3 has 13 residues. V lost 8 bases, J lost 1 base, and 11 bases lay in between. The DNA for the CDR3 is TGTGCCAGTCGGCTCGGTACGAACACTGAAGCTTTCTTT. Amino acid sequence: CASRLGTNTEAFF.

The rearrangement joins TRBV28 to TRBJ2-4; TRBD2 matches 7 bases. Per the germline V gene, CDR1 is MDHEN and CDR2 is SYDVKM. The V gene end was trimmed by 3 bases and the J gene end by 0 bases; junction bases not matched to a gene: 11. The CDR3 is made up of 18 amino acids. In DNA form, the CDR3 reads TGTGCCAGCAGTTTCGTAGCGGGTCGTGCATTAGCCAAAAACATTCAGTACTTC. Protein product: CASSFVAGRALAKNIQYF.

The rearrangement uses TRBV19 and TRBJ2-3, with D tentatively TRBD2 (7 bases). V was clipped by 5 bases and J by 2 bases, with 14 bases between them. The germline V gene has CDR1 LNHDA and CDR2 SQIVND (reference sequence). This CDR3 has 15 residues. The DNA of the CDR3 is TGTGCCAGTAGTTGGCGGGGGACATTCACAGATACGCAGTATTTT. Its protein is CASSWRGTFTDTQYF.

The rearrangement uses TRBV7-6 and TRBJ2-7; TRBD1 aligns across 7 bases. The CDR3 sequence is 14 residues long. Per the germline V gene, CDR1 is SGHVS and CDR2 is FNYEAQ. Unmatched junction bases numbered 5, after V lost 1 base and J lost 5 bases. CDR3 nucleotide sequence: TGTGCCAGCAGCTTAGGACAGGGTTTGAACGAGCAGTACTTC. It yields the protein CASSLGQGLNEQYF.

This rearrangement joins TRBV9 to TRBJ2-1; TRBD2 matches at 9 bases. Germline lookup yields CDR1 SGDLS and CDR2 YYNGEE. The length of the CDR3 is 15 residues. The V segment lost 0 bases and the J segment 8 bases; nucleotides outside the gene matches: 6. CDR3 sequence (DNA): TGTGCCAGCAGCGTAGGAGTAGCGGGAGCGGATGAGCAGTTCTTC. This codes for CASSVGVAGADEQFF.

This clone turned up a few times. This chain links TRBV27 with TRBJ1-6; no definite D call. Germline CDR1 MNHEY, CDR2 SMNVEV (reference sequence). This CDR3 has 13 amino acids. V was pared by 2 bases and J by 7 bases, with 6 bases between. The CDR3 sequence is CASSLLTNSPLHF. CDR3 DNA: TGTGCCAGCAGTTTACTCACAAATTCACCCCTCCACTTT.

This clone occurred a few times. The chain employs TRBV10-3 and TRBJ1-1; D perhaps matches TRBD1 (5 bases). Per the germline V gene, CDR1 is ENHRY and CDR2 is SYGVKD. V was clipped by 3 bases and J by 8 bases, with 16 bases between them. CDR3 size: 14 residues. CDR3 in DNA: TGTGCCATCAGTGATGGGGGTTTGTCCCTGGAAGCTTTCTTT. Its protein product is CAISDGGLSLEAFF.

The V gene is TRBV4-3, the J gene TRBJ1-2, with D unresolved. Per the germline V gene, CDR1 is LGHNA and CDR2 is YSLEER. This CDR3 spans 17 amino acids. V dropped 1 base and J dropped 4 bases, with 19 bases sitting between them. The DNA of the CDR3 is TGCGCCAGCAGCCAAGGGGCCTTAAGTGAGGGTGGCTATGGCTACACCTTC. Protein product: CASSQGALSEGGYGYTF.

This rearrangement joins TRBV29-1 to TRBJ1-2; no clear D. V was pared by 1 base and J by 5 bases, with 17 bases between. The CDR3 has 15 amino acids. Germline CDR1 reads SQVTM; CDR2 reads ANQGSEA. The CDR3 DNA is TGCAGCGTTGAAGGGAAGGGAGGGTTCTATTATGGCTACACCTTC. This gives the protein CSVEGKGGFYYGYTF.

The chain links TRBV6-1 to TRBJ1-5; TRBD1 matches at 7 bases. Germline V gene data show CDR1 as MNHNS and CDR2 as SASEGT. V dropped 6 bases and J dropped 0; count of bases not matched to a gene: 5. The CDR3 contains 15 residues. The CDR3: CASSLGQYSNQPQHF. The DNA for the CDR3 is TGTGCCAGCAGCTTGGGACAGTATAGCAATCAGCCCCAGCATTTT.

V is TRBV19 and J is TRBJ1-4, with no clear D. CDR1 LNHDA and CDR2 SQIVND come from the germline V gene (reference sequence). V was clipped by 5 bases and J by 5 bases, with 12 bases between them. This CDR3 is built from 14 residues. CDR3: CASSLPLGNEKLFF. CDR3 nucleotide sequence: TGTGCCAGTAGTCTCCCCCTGGGAAATGAAAAACTGTTTTTT.

The CDR3 nucleotides read TGCGCCAGCAGCCCCGGGACTACAGGGTGGGCAGATACGCAGTATTTT. It is translated as CASSPGTTGWADTQYF. V is TRBV4-1 and J is TRBJ2-3, with D possibly being TRBD2 (7 bases). V lost 4 bases and J 4 bases, leaving 18 bases between the germline ends. Germline CDR1 MGHRA, CDR2 YSYEKL. CDR3 length: 16 amino acids.

This clone is classed as large. The rearrangement joins TRBV5-4 to TRBJ2-7, with D possibly called TRBD1 or TRBD2 (7 bases each). V lost 4 bases to trimming and J lost 3 bases, with 17 bases between them. The CDR3 is 15 amino acids. The germline V gene has CDR1 SGHNT and CDR2 YYREEE (reference sequence). In DNA form, the CDR3 reads TGTGCCAGCAGCCCGGGCGCAGGGGGGGTCTACGAGCAGTACTTC. This translates into CASSPGAGGVYEQYF.

The chain combines TRBV4-1 with TRBJ1-4; D might be TRBD1 (5 bases). V dropped 1 base and J dropped 2 bases, with 11 bases sitting between them. The germline gives CDR1 MGHRA, CDR2 YSYEKL. The CDR3 is 16 amino acids. The CDR3 loop is CASSQVLGRTNEKLFF. Written as DNA, the CDR3 is TGCGCCAGCAGCCAAGTTCTGGGGCGCACTAATGAAAAACTGTTTTTT.

The rearrangement links TRBV7-9 to TRBJ2-7, with D unclear. The germline V and J ends were trimmed by 5 bases and 6 bases, with 8 bases remaining between them. CDR1 is SEHNR, CDR2 FQNEAQ, per germline (reference sequence). The CDR3 runs 11 residues. The CDR3 protein is CASSPLSEQYF. CDR3 nucleotide sequence: TGTGCCAGCAGCCCCCTTTCCGAGCAGTACTTC.

The chain joins TRBV29-1 to TRBJ2-7, with TRBD1 identical over 9 bases. The CDR3 consists of 13 residues. CDR1 is SQVTM, CDR2 ANQGSEA, per germline. V lost 6 bases and J lost 1; bases outside the gene matches: 4. Here the CDR3 reads CSVPGQGSYEQYF. In nucleotides, the CDR3 is TGCAGCGTGCCGGGACAGGGTTCCTACGAGCAGTACTTC.

This rearrangement joins TRBV19 to TRBJ1-1, with a tentative D call TRBD1 (5 bases). The CDR3 is made up of 12 amino acids. CDR1 and CDR2 from the germline V gene are LNHDA and SQIVND (reference sequence). Trimming shortened V by 5 bases and J by 3 bases, and 7 bases separated the two germline ends. CDR3 nucleotide sequence: TGTGCCAGTAGTGGGGGGGACACTGAAGCTTTCTTT. This sequence encodes CASSGGDTEAFF.